The rows below give T cell receptor beta chains drawn from one sample of a study of T cells after yellow fever vaccination. TCRdb called the 5' RACE reads again in MiXCR, with one record for every CDR3 protein. The sample lists about 300,000 distinct CDR3 sequences, around 7% seen once, with over 15% in the top ten. The sample consisted of PBMCs, taken more than 35 days after the first yellow fever vaccination. The receptors derive from a man aged 18 to 29 who received the YFV17D yellow fever vaccine. The CDR3 runs from the conserved cysteine through the conserved F or W. The D gene is left open where the match is weak. Expanded clones are given a class, and other clones once, few, many or no size at all.

>TRBD2|many|TRBJ2-7|TRBV29-1
CSVGTSGTYEQYF
TGCAGCGTTGGCACTAGCGGAACCTACGAGCAGTACTTC
>TRBD1|few|TRBJ1-5|TRBV12-3/TRBV12-4
CASRGTGDNQPQHF
TGTGCCAGCAGGGGGACAGGGGATAATCAGCCCCAGCATTTT
>TRBD1|many|TRBJ2-2|TRBV10-3
CAISEAGTGNTGELFF
TGTGCCATCAGTGAAGCCGGGACAGGGAACACCGGGGAGCTGTTTTTT
>NA|many|TRBJ1-2|TRBV3-1
CASSQATGLGYTF
TGTGCCAGCAGCCAAGCTACAGGGCTTGGCTACACCTTC
>NA|NA|TRBJ2-2|TRBV6-2/TRBV6-3
CASSYIPTGTGGELFF
TGTGCCAGCAGTTACATCCCCACAGGGACCGGCGGGGAGCTGTTTTTT
>NA|NA|TRBJ1-1|TRBV24-1
CATQGQNTEAFF
TGTGCCACCCAGGGACAGAACACTGAAGCTTTCTTT
>NA|many|TRBJ2-2|TRBV30
CAWSRRGRRTGELFF
TGTGCCTGGAGTCGGCGGGGGCGAAGAACCGGGGAGCTGTTTTTT
>TRBD1|few|TRBJ1-5|TRBV5-1
CASSLTGDNQPQHF
TGCGCCAGCAGCTTGACAGGGGACAATCAGCCCCAGCATTTT
>NA|NA|TRBJ2-5|TRBV7-2
CASSSPAVQETQYF
TGTGCCAGCAGCTCCCCGGCGGTACAAGAGACCCAGTACTTC
>TRBD1|NA|TRBJ1-2|TRBV29-1
CSAAGTGNYGYTF
TGCAGCGCTGCCGGGACAGGGAACTATGGCTACACCTTC